This T cell receptor (beta chain) is drawn from a study of CD8 T cells in ankylosing spondylitis. CDR3 length equals 15 residues. V lost 4 bases and J 7 bases, leaving 20 bases between the germline ends. Germline CDR1 is LGHDT and CDR2 is YNNKEL (reference sequence). This clonotype came up many times. Its matching antigen is unknown. Overall study findings and caveats: A TCR beta motif of seven or eight highly homologous variants appeared characteristic of ankylosing spondylitis blood. Relatively rare in peripheral blood, disease-linked clones were also CD8+. It was reported that disease-linked clones were significantly enriched in matched ankylosing spondylitis synovial fluid. Earlier literature documents some of the motif variants in reactive arthritis synovial fluid and blood.

The TCR beta libraries were generated through quantitative 5'-RACE incorporating molecular barcodes. TCRdb ran MiXCR on the 5' RACE reads and lists one entry per CDR3 protein. The sample carries some 240,000 distinct CDR3 sequences, approximately 7.3% recorded once. The clonotype comes from a male donor with ankylosing spondylitis. The specimen sequenced was blood, either unsorted or a sorted T cell fraction (not recorded which). The chain combines TRBV3-1 with TRBJ2-7; TRBD2 might be the D (6 bases). The CDR3 loop reads CASSLTRRAAWEQYF. The CDR3 DNA reads TGTGCCAGCAGCCTTACCCGGAGGGCCGCTTGGGAGCAGTACTTC.